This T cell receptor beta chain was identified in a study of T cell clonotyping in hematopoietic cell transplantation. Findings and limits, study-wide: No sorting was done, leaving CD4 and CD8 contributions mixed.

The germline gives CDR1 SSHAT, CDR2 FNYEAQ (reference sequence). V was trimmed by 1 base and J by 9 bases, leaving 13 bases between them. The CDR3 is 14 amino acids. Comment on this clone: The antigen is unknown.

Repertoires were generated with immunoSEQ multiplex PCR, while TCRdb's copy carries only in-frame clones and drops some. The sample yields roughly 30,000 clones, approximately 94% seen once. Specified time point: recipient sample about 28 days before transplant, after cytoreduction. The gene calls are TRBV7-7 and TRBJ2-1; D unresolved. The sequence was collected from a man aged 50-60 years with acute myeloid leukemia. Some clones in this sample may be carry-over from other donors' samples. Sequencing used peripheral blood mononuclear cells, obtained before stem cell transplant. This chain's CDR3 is CASSLGVGKGEQFF. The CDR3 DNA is TGTGCCAGCAGCTTAGGGGTGGGGAAGGGTGAGCAGTTCTTC.